Below, 32 T cell receptor beta chains from the same sample are listed, as sequenced in a study of T cells after posttransplantation cyclophosphamide. A marrow graft followed busulfan-fludarabine conditioning, with cyclophosphamide on days +3 and +4. Profiling relied on immunoSEQ multiplex PCR, and the TCRdb table lists in-frame clones only, not all of them. Singletons are absent from the sample, which has about 12,000 clones. The material was PBMCs, obtained after allogeneic stem cell transplant with posttransplant cyclophosphamide. The source of these receptors is a female patient between 40 and 50 years old who received an allogeneic stem cell transplant from an unrelated donor, was CMV-positive, and had acute GVHD only. Some T cells here may be from the graft donor.

This clone has at least ten counts. V is TRBV19 and J is TRBJ1-2, with D unclear. CDR1 LNHDA and CDR2 SQIVND come from the germline V gene (reference sequence). Between the trimmed V and J ends, which lost 7 bases and 0 bases, there was a span of 24 bases. The CDR3 is 18 amino acids. The CDR3 region has the DNA TGTGCCAGTAAGAGGGCACCCGCCCTCGCCGCAACTAACTATGGCTACACCTTC. As protein: CASKRAPALAATNYGYTF. Full variable domain (outside the CDR3, taken from reference TRBV19 and TRBJ1-2): DGGITQSPKYLFRKEGQNVTLSCEQNLNHDAMYWYRQDPGQGLRLIYYSQIVNDFQKGDIAEGYSVSREKKESFPLTVTSAQKNPTAFYLCASKRAPALAATNYGYTFGSGTRLTVV.

This clone occurred a few times. This chain joins TRBV10-3 and TRBJ2-1; possibly TRBD1 for D (6 bases). Per the germline V gene, CDR1 is ENHRY and CDR2 is SYGVKD. There are 16 residues in the CDR3. V dropped 0 bases and J dropped 0 bases, with 9 bases sitting between them. In DNA, the CDR3 is TGTGCCATCAGTGAGTCCGACAGGAGCTCCTACAATGAGCAGTTCTTC. Translation: CAISESDRSSYNEQFF.

This clone was detected many times. The rearrangement uses TRBV7-9 and TRBJ2-2; D may be TRBD1 (6 bases). Trimming took 4 bases from V and 7 from J, leaving 16 bases between them. Germline CDR1 is SEHNR and CDR2 is FQNEAQ (reference sequence). The CDR3 is 15 residues long. Here the CDR3 reads CASSSGQLRLGELFF. In DNA form, the CDR3 reads TGTGCCAGCAGCTCCGGACAGCTCAGGCTCGGGGAGCTGTTTTTT.

This clone was observed many times. The chain is built from TRBV6-6 and TRBJ2-7; TRBD2 aligns across 9 bases. With V trimmed by 3 bases and J by 3 bases, 3 bases remained unmatched. Germline V gives CDR1 MNHNY, CDR2 SVGAGI (reference sequence). CDR3 size: 14 residues. As DNA, the CDR3 is TGTGCCAGCAGTTATGGAGCGGGGGGCTACGAGCAGTACTTC. This codes for CASSYGAGGYEQYF.

This clone was picked up many times. The chain combines TRBV4-1 with TRBJ2-1; D perhaps matches TRBD1 (6 bases). V dropped 2 bases and J dropped 2 bases, with 13 bases sitting between them. CDR3 length: 16 residues. Germline lookup yields CDR1 MGHRA and CDR2 YSYEKL. CDR3 sequence: CASSQPTGFAYNEQFF. The CDR3, as DNA: TGCGCCAGCAGCCAACCGACAGGATTCGCCTACAATGAGCAGTTCTTC.

In its sample, this clone was seen many times. J is TRBJ2-7 and V is TRBV7-9; 10 bases fit TRBD1. Losses at the gene ends were 7 bases for V and 2 bases for J; bases not matched to a gene: 2. The CDR3 totals 13 residues. The V gene's germline CDR1 is SEHNR and CDR2 FQNEAQ (reference sequence). CDR3 region: CASKGTGAYEQYF. DNA of the CDR3: TGTGCCAGCAAAGGGACAGGGGCCTACGAGCAGTACTTC.

This clone has only a few counts. This chain connects TRBV27 to TRBJ1-2; 7 bases match TRBD1. CDR1 and CDR2 from the germline V gene are MNHEY and SMNVEV (reference sequence). The CDR3 runs 13 residues. Unmatched junction bases numbered 5, after V lost 2 bases and J lost 8 bases. CDR3 region: CASSLRGRGGYTF. The CDR3 DNA is TGTGCCAGCAGTTTAAGGGGGCGCGGGGGCTACACCTTC.

This chain uses TRBV9 with TRBJ2-5, with TRBD1 as a possible D gene (5 bases). This CDR3 region has 14 residues. Trimming shortened V by 4 bases and J by 2 bases, and 12 bases separated the two germline ends. CDR1 and CDR2 (germline): SGDLS, YYNGEE. The CDR3 spells CASSPQGLQETQYF. DNA of the CDR3: TGTGCCAGCAGCCCCCAGGGTCTACAAGAGACCCAGTACTTC.

The table lists this clone with many counts. V is TRBV4-3 and J is TRBJ2-2; tentatively, D is TRBD2 (6 bases). Deletions cut 0 bases from V and 5 bases from J, with 13 bases between. This CDR3 region has 16 residues. Germline CDR1 LGHNA, CDR2 YSLEER. The CDR3 DNA is TGCGCCAGCAGCCAAGATGTCGGGGGAATTACCGGGGAGCTGTTTTTT. This codes for CASSQDVGGITGELFF.

This clone was recorded a few times. This clone may be a read error of a much larger clone one base away. No conserved phenylalanine or tryptophan is present at the end of the CDR3, so a read error is the likely explanation. The chain is built from TRBV4-1 and TRBJ2-7; 7 bases line up with TRBD1. The CDR3 is made up of 15 amino acids. The V gene's germline CDR1 is MGHRA and CDR2 YSYEKL. V lost 3 bases, J lost 2 bases, and 7 bases stayed unmatched. The CDR3 region is CASSQAGTVPYEQYL. For the CDR3, the DNA is TGCGCCAGCAGCCAGGCCGGGACAGTCCCCTACGAGCAGTACCTC.

This clone was detected ten times or more. V is TRBV4-3 and J is TRBJ1-3, with D perhaps matching TRBD1 (5 bases). This CDR3 comprises 15 residues. Germline V CDR1 and CDR2: LGHNA, YSLEER. Trimming shortened V by 4 bases and J by 0 bases, and 10 bases separated the two germline ends. The CDR3 sequence: CASSRQTLSGNTIYF. For the CDR3, the DNA is TGCGCCAGCAGCCGACAGACCCTCTCTGGAAACACCATATATTTT.

The V and J genes are TRBV28 and TRBJ1-2, with TRBD1 as a possible D gene (5 bases). The CDR3 is made up of 13 amino acids. Germline-derived CDR1 and CDR2 are MDHEN and SYDVKM. V was pared by 0 bases and J by 7 bases, with 9 bases between. The CDR3 spells CASSLWAGPGYTF. In DNA form, the CDR3 reads TGTGCCAGCAGTTTATGGGCGGGGCCTGGCTACACCTTC.

This clone was detected only a few times. The gene calls are TRBV21-1 and TRBJ2-5; TRBD2, as called in the table, went unchecked against the DNA. TRBV21-1 is a pseudogene segment. The CDR3 sequence is 14 residues long. CDR3 sequence (DNA): TGTGCCAGCAGAATCGCCGGGGGAGAAGAGACCCAGTACTTC. This sequence encodes CASRIAGGEETQYF.

This clone was picked up many times. The chain links TRBV27 to TRBJ2-2; D gene unclear. This CDR3 is built from 15 residues. Deletions cut 0 bases from V and 5 bases from J, with 10 bases between. Germline CDR1 is MNHEY and CDR2 is SMNVEV (reference sequence). The CDR3 sequence: CASSLSPSLTGELFF. CDR3 in DNA: TGTGCCAGCAGTTTATCGCCGAGCTTGACCGGGGAGCTGTTTTTT.

This clone appeared many times. This chain uses TRBV5-6 with TRBJ2-5; 8 nucleotides line up with TRBD1. The V gene's germline CDR1 is SGHDT and CDR2 YYEEEE. The CDR3 is 13 residues long. J was trimmed by 4 bases and V by 2 bases; bases with no gene match: 1. CDR3 coding DNA: TGTGCCAGCAGCTTAGACAGGGGAGAGACCCAGTACTTC. Translating it yields CASSLDRGETQYF. Combining the CDR3 with reference TRBV5-6 and TRBJ2-5 gives the whole variable domain DAGVTQSPTHLIKTRGQQVTLRCSPKSGHDTVSWYQQALGQGPQFIFQYYEEEERQRGNFPDRFSGHQFPNYSSELNVNALLLGDSALYLCASSLDRGETQYFGPGTRLLVL.

This clone was counted at least ten times. This chain joins TRBV6-1 and TRBJ1-2, with TRBD1 as a possible D gene (5 bases). The ends were cut back, 6 bases at V and 6 bases at J, with 14 bases in the middle. CDR3 length: 13 residues. CDR1 is MNHNS and CDR2 is SASEGT in the germline V gene. The CDR3 sequence: CASSLDRLDGYTF. In nucleotides, the CDR3 is TGTGCCAGCAGCCTCGACAGACTTGATGGCTACACCTTC.

This clone was detected many times. The chain has TRBV5-8 and TRBJ2-7; TRBD2 aligns across 7 bases. This CDR3 is built from 16 residues. Per the germline V gene, CDR1 is SGHTS and CDR2 is YDEGEE. The V gene end was trimmed by 0 bases and the J gene end by 5 bases; junction bases not matched to a gene: 11. This CDR3 is CASSLEPASGRDEQYF. In DNA form, the CDR3 reads TGTGCCAGCAGCTTGGAGCCGGCTAGTGGGAGGGACGAGCAGTACTTC.

This chain links TRBV7-2 with TRBJ2-5, with TRBD2 identical over 8 bases. V shed 3 bases, J shed 7 bases, and the junction held 19 bases outside the gene matches. Germline lookup yields CDR1 SGHTA and CDR2 FQGNSA. The length of the CDR3 is 18 residues. The CDR3 sequence is CASSFSRGSGILGGTQYF. The CDR3 DNA is TGTGCCAGCAGCTTTTCGAGGGGTAGCGGGATCCTCGGGGGGACCCAGTACTTC.

The sample holds many counts of this clone. The V and J genes are TRBV27 and TRBJ2-1; TRBD2 agrees at 8 bases. From germline, CDR1 is MNHEY and CDR2 SMNVEV (reference sequence). This CDR3 comprises 16 residues. The V segment lost 7 bases and the J segment 3 bases; nucleotides outside the gene matches: 11. CDR3: CASTRLGGAFYNEQFF. Written as DNA, the CDR3 is TGTGCCAGCACCCGTCTCGGGGGGGCCTTCTACAATGAGCAGTTCTTC.

The chain combines TRBV18 with TRBJ2-3, with TRBD1 matching 7 bases. With V trimmed by 6 bases and J by 7 bases, 19 bases remained unmatched. The CDR3 has 17 residues. CDR1 KGHSH and CDR2 LQKENI come from the germline V gene. The CDR3 DNA reads as TGTGCCAGCTCCCCCACTTTGAACCTCAGGGGGTTTCATACGCAGTATTTT. Translated, it gives CASSPTLNLRGFHTQYF.

This clone was counted ten times or more. Different DNA sequences within this sample yield the same CDR3. The genes are TRBV18 and TRBJ2-7; D gene ambiguous. Trimming took 2 bases from V and 1 from J, leaving 6 bases between them. The CDR3 runs to 13 residues. Germline-derived CDR1 and CDR2 are KGHSH and LQKENI. The CDR3 sequence is CASSPDSSYEQYF. The CDR3 nucleotides are TGTGCCAGCTCACCAGACTCATCCTACGAGCAGTACTTC.

The V gene is TRBV10-3, the J gene TRBJ2-3; 10 nucleotides align to TRBD1. V was clipped by 7 bases and J by 6 bases; unmatched bases: 7. This CDR3 has 14 residues. Per the germline V gene, CDR1 is ENHRY and CDR2 is SYGVKD. CDR3 residues: CAITGGTGEDTQYF. The DNA of the CDR3 is TGTGCCATCACTGGGGGGACAGGGGAGGATACGCAGTATTTT.

This clone has a count of ten or more. J is TRBJ2-3 and V is TRBV7-2; 12 bases are shared with TRBD1. Germline assignment: CDR1 SGHTA and CDR2 FQGNSA. This CDR3 is built from 18 residues. Trimming at V came to 0 bases and at J to 5 bases, leaving 9 bases not matched to a gene. CDR3 in DNA: TGTGCCAGCAGCTTAGCGACGGGACAGGGGGCACTAAGAGATACGCAGTATTTT. Its translation: CASSLATGQGALRDTQYF.

This clone was detected many times. The chain recombines TRBV6-4 with TRBJ2-7, with D possibly being TRBD1 (5 bases). This CDR3 has 13 residues. Germline lookup yields CDR1 MRHNA and CDR2 SNTAGT. The V and J ends lost 9 bases and 2 bases respectively, with 14 bases between them. The chain's CDR3 is CARNRYMAYEQYV. As DNA, the CDR3 is TGTGCCAGGAACAGGTATATGGCCTACGAGCAGTACGTC.

This clone has a count of ten or more. The chain carries TRBV9 and TRBJ2-3; TRBD1 is a possible D gene (5 bases). Deletions cut 0 bases from V and 0 bases from J, with 8 bases between. The germline V gene encodes CDR1 SGDLS and CDR2 YYNGEE. This CDR3 spans 15 amino acids. The CDR3 DNA reads TGTGCCAGCAGCGTAGAGGGGTTGAGCACAGATACGCAGTATTTT. This sequence encodes CASSVEGLSTDTQYF. The whole variable domain, filled in from reference TRBV9 and TRBJ2-3, reads DSGVTQTPKHLITATGQRVTLRCSPRSGDLSVYWYQQSLDQGLQFLIQYYNGEERAKGNILERFSAQQFPDLHSELNLSSLELGDSALYFCASSVEGLSTDTQYFGPGTRLTVL.

This clone was counted ten times or more. The chain is built from TRBV28 and TRBJ1-4; D is possibly TRBD1 (6 bases). The V gene's germline CDR1 is MDHEN and CDR2 SYDVKM. This CDR3 is 14 amino acids long. Trimming stripped 7 bases from V and 6 bases from J, with 15 bases between. CDR3 sequence (DNA): TGTGCCAGCACCGTGACAGGAATGGATGAAAAACTGTTTTTT. Its protein is CASTVTGMDEKLFF.

This clone was seen many times. This CDR3 reads CASSQDTAGPSSYEQYF. DNA of the CDR3: TGCGCCAGCAGCCAAGATACGGCAGGCCCGAGCTCCTACGAGCAGTACTTC. V is TRBV4-1 and J is TRBJ2-7; D gene unclear. Trimming removed 0 bases from V and 0 bases from J, with 15 bases in between. The germline V gene has CDR1 MGHRA and CDR2 YSYEKL. The CDR3 is 17 amino acids.

This clone was picked up many times. This chain links TRBV29-1 with TRBJ1-2; 7 bases are a match to TRBD1. The V gene's germline CDR1 is SQVTM and CDR2 ANQGSEA. Trimming took 3 bases from V and 2 from J; bases not matched to a gene: 3. The CDR3 is made up of 13 amino acids. Written as DNA, the CDR3 is TGCAGCGTTGATGGGACAGAAAACTATGGCTACACCTTC. Residues: CSVDGTENYGYTF.

Regarding this clone: The junction shows a germline mismatch at one end, possibly a read error. The genes are TRBV28 and TRBJ2-7, with D possibly TRBD1 on 6 matching bases. This CDR3 has 14 residues. Germline CDR1 MDHEN, CDR2 SYDVKM. DNA for the CDR3: TGTACCAGCAGTAAAAGCCGGGACATCTACGAGCAGTACTTC. It is translated as CTSSKSRDIYEQYF.

This clone was seen only a few times. This chain uses TRBV15 with TRBJ1-1; D gene ambiguous. This CDR3 comprises 14 residues. Germline V lookup: CDR1 LNHNV, CDR2 YYDKDF (reference sequence). V was shortened by 0 bases and J by 8 bases, with 13 bases between the two germline ends. The CDR3 is CATSRERGGGEAFF. The CDR3 region has the DNA TGTGCCACCAGCAGAGAACGAGGAGGAGGCGAAGCTTTCTTT. The full variable domain, with the rest looked up from reference TRBV15 and TRBJ1-1, is DAMVIQNPRYQVTQFGKPVTLSCSQTLNHNVMYWYQQKSSQAPKLLFHYYDKDFNNEADTPDNFQSRRPNTSFCFLDIRSPGLGDTAMYLCATSRERGGGEAFFGQGTRLTVV.

This clone was recorded at least ten times. This chain joins TRBV28 and TRBJ2-6; TRBD2 might be the D (5 bases). This CDR3 has 15 amino acids. V lost 3 bases, J lost 0 bases, and 6 bases lay in between. CDR1 is MDHEN, CDR2 SYDVKM, per germline. CDR3 DNA: TGTGCCAGCAGTTTCGGGGACTCTGGGGCCAACGTCCTGACTTTC. Translating it yields CASSFGDSGANVLTF.

Ten or more counts support this clone. The chain joins TRBV7-6 to TRBJ1-4; D may be TRBD1 (5 bases). The germline V gene has CDR1 SGHVS and CDR2 FNYEAQ. This CDR3 is 16 amino acids long. Between the trimmed V and J ends, which lost 5 bases and 0 bases, there was a span of 13 bases. CDR3 coding DNA: TGTGCCAGCAGCAGACAGTCCGTTGCAACTAATGAAAAACTGTTTTTT. Translation: CASSRQSVATNEKLFF.